This T cell receptor beta chain was documented in a study of cytomegalovirus exposure and HLA in healthy donors. Study-level points and caveats: It was shown in a later analysis that HLA-associated TCR beta chains were more clonally expanded than other, equally common chains. Within an earlier analysis, most TCR beta V segments proved productive either about 87% or about 30% of the time.

J gave up 3 bases and V 1 base, and 10 bases lay outside the gene matches. The CDR3 covers 19 residues. The germline V gene has CDR1 LNHDA and CDR2 SQIVND (reference sequence). 60 Vbeta and 13 Jbeta primers were used in PCR. Profiling relied on immunoSEQ multiplex PCR, and the TCRdb table lists in-frame clones only, not all of them. This table holds roughly 100,000 clones, 60% to 75% found once. This clone has just one count. Its antigen is unidentified. The source material was PBMCs. The origin of this receptor is a man aged 55 to 69 in good health and CMV-seronegative. The chain combines TRBV19 with TRBJ2-1, with 12 bases fitting TRBD2. In DNA form, the CDR3 reads TGTGCCAGTAGTATAGCTAGCGGGAGGGCATTTACTGGCTACAATGAGCAGTTCTTC. This sequence encodes CASSIASGRAFTGYNEQFF.